A single sample gave rise to the 5 T cell receptor beta chains below, sequenced in a study of T cell responses to AZD1222 COVID-19 vaccine. Sequencing used immunoSEQ multiplex PCR; TCRdb keeps in-frame clones, though not all of them. The data show around 140,000 clones, with roughly nine tenths seen just once and 9.3% held by the top ten. This specimen consisted of peripheral blood, obtained 28 days after the second AZD1222 dose. The receptor source for this set is an adult who received the AZD1222 COVID-19 vaccine.

V usage is TRBV7-2 and J usage is TRBJ2-5; D is unclear. The CDR3 extends over 14 amino acids. Germline CDR1 reads SGHTA; CDR2 reads FQGNSA. Trimming pared 7 bases from V and 4 bases from J, leaving 16 bases between. CDR3: CASTPSAVTETQYF. The DNA for the CDR3 is TGTGCCAGCACCCCATCGGCAGTCACAGAGACCCAGTACTTC.

The chain is built from TRBV9 and TRBJ2-1; tentatively, D is TRBD1 (5 bases). Trimming stripped 4 bases from V and 2 bases from J, with 16 bases between. Germline CDR1 reads SGDLS; CDR2 reads YYNGEE. The CDR3 is 16 amino acids. CDR3 coding DNA: TGTGCCAGCAGCTTTAGGACGTTAGGGGCCTACAATGAGCAGTTCTTC. It encodes CASSFRTLGAYNEQFF.

V is TRBV6-5 and J is TRBJ2-1, with 8 bases lining up with TRBD1. Germline CDR1 and CDR2: MNHEY and SVGAGI. This CDR3 is 16 amino acids long. J gave up 4 bases and V 4 bases, and 9 bases lay outside the gene matches. For the CDR3, the DNA is TGTGCCAGCAGTTCCGGACAGGGCGGACCTTACAATGAGCAGTTCTTC. Its protein is CASSSGQGGPYNEQFF.

The table lists this clone with a count of one. This chain uses TRBV28 with TRBJ1-1; D perhaps matches TRBD1 (5 bases). CDR1 and CDR2 from the germline V gene are MDHEN and SYDVKM. The CDR3 contains 12 residues. Between the trimmed V and J ends, which lost 10 bases and 3 bases, there was a span of 12 bases. The CDR3 sequence: CAIWTGDTEAFF. For the CDR3, the DNA is TGTGCCATTTGGACGGGGGACACTGAAGCTTTCTTT. Full variable domain (outside the CDR3, taken from reference TRBV28 and TRBJ1-1): DVKVTQSSRYLVKRTGEKVFLECVQDMDHENMFWYRQDPGLGLRLIYFSYDVKMKEKGDIPEGYSVSREKKERFSLILESASTNQTSMYLCAIWTGDTEAFFGQGTRLTVV.

This clone appeared a few times. This rearrangement joins TRBV2 to TRBJ2-7; no clear D. CDR1 and CDR2 (germline): SNHLY, FYNNEI. The germline V and J ends were trimmed by 6 bases and 2 bases, with 5 bases remaining between them. The CDR3 extends over 11 amino acids. The CDR3 bases are TGTGCCAGCAGCTCCACCTACGAGCAGTACTTC. This encodes CASSSTYEQYF.